These T cell receptor beta chains were read from a single sample in a study of blood T cells in healthy people across ages. TCRdb independently ran MiXCR on the 5' RACE reads; one entry per CDR3 protein. Of roughly 1,500,000 distinct CDR3 sequences listed, around two fifths are singletons. The sequenced sample consisted of blood. These receptors were collected from a woman younger than 35 in good health. Both conserved end residues are part of each CDR3. The D gene is left open where the match is weak. Not every row has a clone size; where given, it reads once, few, many or a size class.

j_call d_call clone_size v_call cdr3_aa cdr3_nt
TRBJ2-1 . . TRBV29-1 CSVENPAAGGNEQFF TGCAGCGTTGAAAACCCGGCGGCGGGTGGAAATGAGCAGTTCTTC
TRBJ2-7 TRBD1 . TRBV5-1 CASSFWTGVNYEQYF TGCGCCAGCAGCTTCTGGACAGGGGTCAATTACGAGCAGTACTTC
TRBJ1-1 TRBD1 . TRBV5-6 CASSIRTGRPEAFF TGTGCCAGCAGCATCCGGACAGGGCGACCTGAAGCTTTCTTT
TRBJ1-5 . few TRBV6-5 CASSSGLDQPQHF TGTGCCAGCAGTTCGGGTCTAGACCAGCCCCAGCATTTT
TRBJ2-7 . . TRBV7-2 CASSFVEGPYEQYF TGTGCCAGCAGCTTTGTCGAGGGTCCCTACGAGCAGTACTTC
TRBJ1-1 . . TRBV6-2/TRBV6-3 CASSYIGVAEAFF TGTGCCAGCAGTTACATTGGGGTTGCTGAAGCTTTCTTT
TRBJ1-2 . . TRBV13 CASRYSPGGDGYTF TGTGCCAGCAGATATAGTCCCGGGGGCGATGGCTACACCTTC
TRBJ2-1 . . TRBV5-1 CASSFRVLNSYNEQFF TGCGCCAGCAGCTTCAGGGTGCTGAACTCCTACAATGAGCAGTTCTTC
TRBJ1-5 . once TRBV27 CASSPIRQVSNQPQHF TGTGCCAGCAGTCCCATTAGACAGGTTAGCAATCAGCCCCAGCATTTT
TRBJ1-1 . . TRBV12-3/TRBV12-4 CASSFIGTEAFF TGTGCCAGCAGTTTTATTGGCACTGAAGCTTTCTTT
TRBJ1-5 . . TRBV20-1 CSAREEVARGVPGQPQHF TGCAGTGCTAGAGAGGAAGTTGCCAGGGGCGTCCCGGGGCAGCCCCAGCATTTT
TRBJ1-2 TRBD1 . TRBV7-2 CANSLVRVGGTDYGYTF TGTGCCAACAGCTTAGTACGGGTGGGCGGGACAGACTATGGCTACACCTTC
TRBJ2-5 TRBD2 . TRBV5-6 CASSFAGGPVEQYF TGTGCCAGCAGCTTCGCGGGAGGGCCTGTTGAGCAGTACTTC
TRBJ1-6 . . TRBV7-2 CASSPVKSGPPHF TGTGCCAGCAGCCCCGTTAAATCCGGCCCCCCCCACTTT
TRBJ1-2 . . TRBV28 CASGNLRAYYGYTF TGTGCCAGCGGCAACCTTCGGGCGTACTATGGCTACACCTTC
TRBJ2-5 TRBD1 . TRBV12-3/TRBV12-4 CASSEEDRVSWETQYF TGTGCCAGCAGTGAGGAGGACAGGGTTTCGTGGGAGACCCAGTACTTC
TRBJ2-1 TRBD2 . TRBV27 CASSLRAPSGGYNEQFF TGTGCCAGCAGTCTACGGGCCCCTAGCGGGGGTTACAATGAGCAGTTCTTC
TRBJ2-7 . . TRBV4-2 CASSQGEGVSSYEQYF TGTGCCAGCAGCCAAGGGGAAGGGGTTAGCTCCTACGAGCAGTACTTC
TRBJ2-2 . . TRBV3-1 CASRDLGSGELFF TGTGCCAGCCGTGATCTGGGGTCCGGGGAGCTGTTTTTT
TRBJ2-7 TRBD2 few TRBV7-2 CASSLAASGSDEQYF TGTGCCAGCAGCTTAGCGGCTAGCGGGAGTGACGAGCAGTACTTC
TRBJ2-7 . . TRBV14 CASSQDVAKEQYF TGTGCCAGCAGCCAAGATGTAGCCAAGGAGCAGTACTTC
TRBJ2-7 . many TRBV4-1 CASSQVRSDFRQYF TGCGCCAGCAGCCAAGTTAGGTCGGACTTCCGGCAGTACTTC
TRBJ2-5 TRBD2 few TRBV20-1 CSARETSGTETQYF TGCAGTGCTAGGGAGACTAGCGGGACAGAGACCCAGTACTTC
TRBJ2-7 . . TRBV7-2 CASSLDGPPYEQYF TGTGCCAGCAGCTTAGACGGTCCCCCCTACGAGCAGTACTTC
TRBJ2-7 TRBD1 . TRBV9 CASSATGGHPEQYF TGTGCCAGCAGCGCGACAGGGGGCCATCCCGAGCAGTACTTC
TRBJ1-6 . . TRBV10-3 CASNRDSSYNSPLHF TGTGCCTCTAACAGGGATAGCTCCTATAATTCACCCCTCCACTTT
TRBJ2-7 TRBD2 . TRBV10-3 CAIAGTTYNEQYF TGTGCCATCGCGGGGACTACTTACAATGAGCAGTACTTC
TRBJ2-1 . . TRBV20-1 CSAREPGLQQFF TGCAGTGCTAGAGAACCGGGACTCCAGCAGTTCTTC
TRBJ1-2 . few TRBV12-3/TRBV12-4 CASSSTLSDGYTF TGTGCCAGCAGTTCCACACTTTCCGATGGCTACACCTTC
TRBJ1-2 . few TRBV4-1 CASSQDQGRNYGYTF TGCGCCAGCAGCCAAGATCAGGGGCGAAACTATGGCTACACCTTC
TRBJ2-1 TRBD2 few TRBV5-8 CASSQTSGRAHEQFF TGTGCCAGCAGCCAGACTAGCGGGAGGGCACATGAGCAGTTCTTC
TRBJ2-7 TRBD2 . TRBV7-2 CASSLLAGVYYEQYF TGTGCCAGCAGCTTATTAGCGGGGGTCTACTACGAGCAGTACTTC
TRBJ2-5 TRBD1 . TRBV4-2 CASSQDRQGGNEQYF TGTGCCAGCAGCCAAGATCGACAGGGGGGGAATGAGCAGTACTTC
TRBJ1-1 . few TRBV5-1 CASSFTDPGVTEAFF TGCGCCAGCAGTTTTACGGACCCTGGGGTCACTGAAGCTTTCTTT
TRBJ2-7 TRBD1 . TRBV3-1 CASSQGVGTASYEQYF TGTGCCAGCAGCCAAGGGGTTGGGACAGCCTCCTACGAGCAGTACTTC
TRBJ2-1 . . TRBV5-1 CASSLVGRRGDEQFF TGCGCCAGCAGCTTGGTCGGGCGCCGAGGGGATGAGCAGTTCTTC
TRBJ2-6 . few TRBV5-1 CASSLNALGSSGANVLTF TGCGCCAGCAGCTTGAACGCTCTGGGGAGCTCTGGGGCCAACGTCCTGACTTTC
TRBJ2-5 TRBD1 . TRBV13 CASSSPGQGFDEQYF TGTGCCAGCAGCTCTCCCGGACAGGGCTTCGATGAGCAGTACTTC
TRBJ2-2 TRBD2 . TRBV2 CASRIHRTSGSWAGELFF TGTGCCAGCAGGATCCATCGGACTAGCGGGAGTTGGGCCGGGGAGCTGTTTTTT
TRBJ2-2 TRBD2 . TRBV2 CASSGLAGVAGELFF TGTGCCAGCAGTGGGCTAGCGGGAGTCGCCGGGGAGCTGTTTTTT
TRBJ2-3 . few TRBV12-3/TRBV12-4 CASSFHLHTQYF TGTGCCAGCAGTTTCCACCTCCATACGCAGTATTTT
TRBJ1-2 . . TRBV3-1 CASSRDYTAVIYGYTF TGTGCCAGCAGCCGAGATTACACGGCAGTCATCTATGGCTACACCTTC